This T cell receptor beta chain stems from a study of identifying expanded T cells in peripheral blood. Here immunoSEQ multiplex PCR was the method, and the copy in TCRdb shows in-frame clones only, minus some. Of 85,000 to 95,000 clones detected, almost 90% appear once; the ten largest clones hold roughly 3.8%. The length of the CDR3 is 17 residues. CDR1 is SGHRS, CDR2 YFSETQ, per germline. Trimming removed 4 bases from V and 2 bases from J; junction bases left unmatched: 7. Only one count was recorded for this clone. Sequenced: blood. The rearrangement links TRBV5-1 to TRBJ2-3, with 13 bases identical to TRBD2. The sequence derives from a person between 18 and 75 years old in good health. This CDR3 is CASSGGLAGVPTDTQYF. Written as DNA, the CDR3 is TGCGCCAGCAGCGGAGGACTAGCGGGGGTCCCCACAGATACGCAGTATTTT.